Below are 17 T cell receptor beta chains sequenced from a single sample in a study of shared clonotypes between healthy human individuals. Generated by immunoSEQ multiplex PCR, the TCRdb table keeps only in-frame clones and is missing some. Found here are a few hundred thousand clones, around 76% of them singletons; the top ten hold about 11%. The source material was PBMCs. These receptors all stem from a woman aged 40 to 49 in good health. Some clones in this sample may be carry-over from other donors' samples.

The genes are TRBV7-9 and TRBJ2-5; D may be TRBD2 (5 bases). Trimming took 0 bases from V and 5 from J, leaving 16 bases between them. This CDR3 region has 16 residues. In germline, CDR1 is SEHNR, CDR2 FQNEAQ (reference sequence). The CDR3 DNA follows: TGTGCCAGCAGCTTAGCGCTAGGACCCGGGGTGGAGACCCAGTACTTC. Encoded protein: CASSLALGPGVETQYF.

This chain joins TRBV18 and TRBJ2-1; D may correspond to TRBD1 or TRBD2 (5 bases each). Germline CDR1 is KGHSH and CDR2 is LQKENI. Trimming removed 1 base from V and 10 bases from J, with 11 bases in between. The CDR3 runs 13 residues. The chain's CDR3 is CASSPRPGREQFF. As DNA, the CDR3 is TGTGCCAGCTCACCACGTCCGGGGCGGGAGCAGTTCTTC.

CDR3 in amino acids: CASSSRTVRNEKLFF. The CDR3 DNA follows: TGTGCCAGCAGCTCTCGGACCGTACGAAATGAAAAACTGTTTTTT. V gene TRBV7-9 combines with J gene TRBJ1-4; no clear D gene. V was cut by 4 bases and J by 5 bases, with 14 bases left in between. The CDR3 contains 15 residues. The germline V gene encodes CDR1 SEHNR and CDR2 FQNEAQ (reference sequence).

The chain's CDR3 is CASSAGDGEQFF. The CDR3 region has the DNA TGTGCCAGCAGCGCTGGGGACGGTGAGCAGTTCTTC. This chain connects TRBV7-9 to TRBJ2-1; perhaps D is TRBD1 or TRBD2 (5 bases each). V dropped 5 bases and J dropped 9 bases, with 11 bases sitting between them. Germline V gene data show CDR1 as SEHNR and CDR2 as FQNEAQ (reference sequence). This CDR3 is built from 12 residues.

As concerns this clone: A read error may explain this, as a much larger clone is one base away. The rearrangement uses TRBV2 and TRBJ2-5, with D perhaps TRBD1 (6 bases). V lost 3 bases, J lost 5 bases, and 13 bases lay in between. Germline CDR1 SNHLY, CDR2 FYNNEI. This CDR3 is 14 amino acids long. As DNA, the CDR3 is TGTGCCAGCAGTGATACAGGGAGAGAGGAGACCCAGTACTTC. Encoded protein: CASSDTGREETQYF.

The CDR3 loop reads CAIIQGTGANVLTF. The CDR3 DNA follows: TGTGCCATTATTCAGGGGACTGGGGCCAACGTCCTGACTTTC. V gene TRBV7-2 combines with J gene TRBJ2-6; weak D call: TRBD1 (6 bases). The CDR3 is made up of 14 amino acids. CDR1 is SGHTA, CDR2 FQGNSA, per germline. Trimming removed 10 bases at V and 2 bases at J, with 12 bases between.

This rearrangement joins TRBV19 to TRBJ1-2; tentative D call: TRBD1 (6 bases). This CDR3 region has 14 residues. V was trimmed by 7 bases and J by 7 bases, leaving 19 bases between them. In germline, CDR1 is LNHDA, CDR2 SQIVND (reference sequence). The CDR3 reads CASKEEGGAVGYTF. The CDR3 bases are TGTGCCAGTAAGGAGGAGGGGGGCGCGGTTGGCTACACCTTC.

This chain uses TRBV19 with TRBJ1-3; no clear D gene. The CDR3 contains 14 residues. CDR1 and CDR2 (germline): LNHDA, SQIVND (reference sequence). The V gene lost 6 bases and the J gene lost 2 bases, with 11 bases spanning the gap. The CDR3 loop is CASRGGFPGNTIYF. DNA for the CDR3: TGTGCCAGTAGAGGTGGCTTTCCTGGAAACACCATATATTTT. The full variable domain, completed using reference TRBV19 and TRBJ1-3, is DGGITQSPKYLFRKEGQNVTLSCEQNLNHDAMYWYRQDPGQGLRLIYYSQIVNDFQKGDIAEGYSVSREKKESFPLTVTSAQKNPTAFYLCASRGGFPGNTIYFGEGSWLTVV.

This clone was observed a few times. The chain employs TRBV10-3 and TRBJ2-5, with TRBD2 as a possible D gene (6 bases). Trimming removed 2 bases from V and 8 bases from J, with 9 bases in between. The CDR3 consists of 12 residues. Germline V lookup: CDR1 ENHRY, CDR2 SYGVKD. In nucleotides, the CDR3 is TGTGCCATCAGTGAGCAAGGGACTACCCAGTACTTC. Its protein product is CAISEQGTTQYF.

The chain links TRBV27 to TRBJ2-3; D gene ambiguous. The CDR3 runs to 13 residues. Trimming pared 1 base from V and 6 bases from J, leaving 8 bases between. Germline CDR1 is MNHEY and CDR2 is SMNVEV (reference sequence). The CDR3 DNA reads as TGTGCCAGCAGTTTATGGTTTTCGGATACGCAGTATTTT. It codes for CASSLWFSDTQYF.

In this sample, this clone turned up a few times. This sequence joins TRBV7-6 and TRBJ1-2, with a weak D call TRBD1 (5 bases). CDR3 length equals 13 residues. V was shortened by 3 bases and J by 2 bases, with 7 bases between the two germline ends. CDR1 and CDR2 (germline): SGHVS, FNYEAQ. The CDR3, as DNA: TGTGCCAGCAGCTTCGGGGGAAACTATGGCTACACCTTC. Its translation: CASSFGGNYGYTF.

The V and J genes are TRBV19 and TRBJ2-6; 9 bases map to TRBD1. The CDR3 sequence is 17 residues long. Germline assignment: CDR1 LNHDA and CDR2 SQIVND (reference sequence). V trimming: 6 bases; J trimming: 0 bases; junction bases outside the gene matches: 6. CDR3 bases: TGTGCCAGTAGCCCCGGACAGGGGTACTCTGGGGCCAACGTCCTGACTTTC. Translation: CASSPGQGYSGANVLTF. Complete variable domain (other parts from reference TRBV19 and TRBJ2-6): DGGITQSPKYLFRKEGQNVTLSCEQNLNHDAMYWYRQDPGQGLRLIYYSQIVNDFQKGDIAEGYSVSREKKESFPLTVTSAQKNPTAFYLCASSPGQGYSGANVLTFGAGSRLTVL.

This clone has a single count. This chain joins TRBV2 and TRBJ2-5, with D possibly matching TRBD2 (6 bases). CDR1 SNHLY and CDR2 FYNNEI come from the germline V gene. The CDR3 runs 15 residues. V lost 0 bases to trimming and J lost 5 bases, with 13 bases between them. The CDR3 nucleotides read TGTGCCAGCAGTGAAGCGCGCGGGGTAGGGGAGACCCAGTACTTC. It specifies CASSEARGVGETQYF.

The V call is TRBV7-6, the J call TRBJ2-7; D is perhaps TRBD2 (5 bases). The CDR3 spans 14 residues. V was trimmed by 1 base and J by 4 bases, leaving 11 bases between them. The germline V gene encodes CDR1 SGHVS and CDR2 FNYEAQ. Written as DNA, the CDR3 is TGTGCCAGCAGCTTAGTCGGGGATCGGTACGAGCAGTACTTC. Its translation: CASSLVGDRYEQYF.

The chain links TRBV4-2 to TRBJ1-2, with 10 nucleotides matching TRBD1. With V trimmed by 4 bases and J by 8 bases, 7 bases remained unmatched. CDR1 and CDR2 from the germline V gene are LGHNA and YNFKEQ. This CDR3 region has 14 residues. The CDR3 protein is CASSRDRGQGGYTF. The CDR3 nucleotides are TGTGCCAGCAGCCGCGACAGGGGACAGGGGGGCTACACCTTC.

The V gene is TRBV27, the J gene TRBJ2-7; TRBD1 is a possible D gene (6 bases). The germline V and J ends were trimmed by 4 bases and 0 bases, with 13 bases remaining between them. Germline CDR1 MNHEY, CDR2 SMNVEV (reference sequence). CDR3 length equals 15 residues. CDR3 DNA sequence: TGTGCCAGCAGTTCAGACAGGCCGAGCTCCTACGAGCAGTACTTC. This encodes CASSSDRPSSYEQYF.

The chain employs TRBV4-1 and TRBJ2-5, with D possibly matching TRBD2 (7 bases). Germline CDR1 and CDR2: MGHRA and YSYEKL. CDR3 length: 16 amino acids. Trimming left V 1 base short and J 5 bases short, with 17 bases between. CDR3 sequence reads: CASSQVPGRGGETQYF. DNA for the CDR3: TGCGCCAGCAGCCAAGTTCCGGGCAGGGGAGGGGAGACCCAGTACTTC.